One and the same sample provided the 21 T cell receptor beta chains below, sequenced in a study of T cell responses to AZD1222 COVID-19 vaccine. The protocol was immunoSEQ multiplex PCR, while the TCRdb copy is restricted to in-frame clones and leaves out a portion. The data contain about 160,000 clones, roughly 90% of them singletons. Sequenced material: peripheral blood, taken 28 days after the second AZD1222 dose. These receptors came from an adult who received the AZD1222 COVID-19 vaccine.

V usage is TRBV2 and J usage is TRBJ1-1, with D possibly being TRBD1 (6 bases). Germline CDR1 and CDR2: SNHLY and FYNNEI. This CDR3 has 14 residues. Trimming cost V 6 bases and J 1 base, with 12 bases left between them. As DNA, the CDR3 is TGTGCCAGCAGCTCCGGGACACAGAACACTGAAGCTTTCTTT. This gives the protein CASSSGTQNTEAFF.

The chain recombines TRBV7-8 with TRBJ1-6; TRBD1 might be the D (5 bases). CDR1 SGHVS and CDR2 FQNEAQ come from the germline V gene. The CDR3 length is 14 residues. Trimming left V 7 bases short and J 10 bases short, with 17 bases between. The CDR3 DNA reads as TGTGCCAGCACGGGTGGGGCTTTAAACTCACCCCTCCACTTT. Its translation: CASTGGALNSPLHF.

In DNA, the CDR3 is TGTGCCAGCAGCTCAGACAGGGGACGGTACACCTTC. Amino acids: CASSSDRGRYTF. The chain uses TRBV2 and TRBJ1-2, with TRBD1 matching 8 bases. With V trimmed by 6 bases and J by 11 bases, 8 bases remained unmatched. This CDR3 contains 12 residues. The germline CDR1 and CDR2 sequences are SNHLY and FYNNEI.

The J gene is TRBJ1-2, the V gene TRBV19; D is ambiguous. The CDR3 sequence is 12 residues long. Germline V gene data show CDR1 as LNHDA and CDR2 as SQIVND (reference sequence). V lost 6 bases, J lost 3 bases, and 8 bases lay in between. The CDR3: CASRGRDYGYTF. The CDR3 DNA sequence: TGTGCCAGTAGGGGCCGCGACTATGGCTACACCTTC.

The chain recombines TRBV28 with TRBJ1-1; D not certain. This CDR3 is 13 amino acids long. Trimming left V 9 bases short and J 1 base short, with 12 bases between. CDR1 is MDHEN and CDR2 is SYDVKM in the germline V gene. The CDR3 DNA reads as TGTGCCAGTTGGGTTTTAGGGAACACTGAAGCTTTCTTT. It is translated as CASWVLGNTEAFF.

In nucleotides, the CDR3 is TGTGCCAGCAGCTTGCAGCCCGGGGACTATGGCTACACCTTC. This gives the protein CASSLQPGDYGYTF. The chain employs TRBV7-2 and TRBJ1-2, with no clear D. The CDR3 sequence is 14 residues long. The germline V and J ends were trimmed by 3 bases and 3 bases, with 11 bases remaining between them. CDR1 and CDR2 from the germline V gene are SGHTA and FQGNSA.

J is TRBJ2-4 and V is TRBV6-5; no firm D call. The CDR3 extends over 14 amino acids. Trimming left V 4 bases short and J 3 bases short, with 10 bases between. Germline values: CDR1 MNHEY, CDR2 SVGAGI. This CDR3 is CASSLRDGKNIQYF. The DNA for the CDR3 is TGTGCCAGCAGTTTACGCGACGGCAAAAACATTCAGTACTTC.

J is TRBJ2-2 and V is TRBV12-3 or TRBV12-4, with D hard to call. The CDR3 contains 13 residues. Trimming removed 3 bases at V and 6 bases at J, with 8 bases between. CDR3 loop: CASSFMRSGELFF. The CDR3 nucleotides read TGTGCCAGCAGTTTTATGAGGTCCGGGGAGCTGTTTTTT.

This clone was seen more than once but under ten times. Other DNA sequences in this sample translate to the same CDR3. The V gene is TRBV30, the J gene TRBJ1-2; 7 bases are shared with TRBD1. Germline loops: CDR1 GTSNPN, CDR2 SVGIG (reference sequence). After removal of 3 bases from V and 4 bases from J, the junction contained 5 bases not matched to a gene. This CDR3 spans 13 amino acids. The CDR3: CAWSRDRPYGYTF. The CDR3 DNA reads as TGTGCCTGGAGCAGGGACAGACCCTATGGCTACACCTTC.

The chain employs TRBV7-2 and TRBJ2-3, with D possibly matching TRBD2 (6 bases). Germline assignment: CDR1 SGHTA and CDR2 FQGNSA. The CDR3 runs 15 residues. V was cut by 5 bases and J by 5 bases, with 17 bases left in between. Here the CDR3 DNA reads TGTGCCAGCAGCCTCCGGGACTGGGGAATAGATACGCAGTATTTT. This codes for CASSLRDWGIDTQYF.

The CDR3 DNA reads as TGTGCCAGCAGTCCCCTAACCGACAGGCTACAGTTCTTC. Amino acid sequence: CASSPLTDRLQFF. V is TRBV27 and J is TRBJ2-1, with D perhaps matching TRBD1 (6 bases). V was clipped by 5 bases and J by 13 bases, with 18 bases between them. Germline CDR1 reads MNHEY; CDR2 reads SMNVEV (reference sequence). This CDR3 contains 13 residues.

V is TRBV7-2 and J is TRBJ1-5, with 8 bases identical to TRBD1. The J segment lost 6 bases and the V segment lost 5 bases, leaving 9 bases of the junction unmatched. CDR1 SGHTA and CDR2 FQGNSA come from the germline V gene. This CDR3 comprises 15 residues. Written as DNA, the CDR3 is TGTGCCAGCAGCCCTGAGGGACAGGTCGGTCAGCCCCAGCATTTT. It translates to CASSPEGQVGQPQHF.

In nucleotides, the CDR3 is TGCGCCAGCAGCCAGCCACAAGACAGTCTAGCCAAAAACATTCAGTACTTC. This encodes CASSQPQDSLAKNIQYF. The V and J genes are TRBV4-1 and TRBJ2-4, with a tentative D call TRBD1 (5 bases). CDR1 and CDR2 (germline): MGHRA, YSYEKL. Trimming removed 3 bases from V and 0 bases from J, with 15 bases in between. The CDR3 sequence is 17 residues long.

The CDR3 DNA sequence: TGTGCCAGCAGCCAAGATCGAGGGTATAATTCACCCCTCCACTTT. This sequence encodes CASSQDRGYNSPLHF. The chain is built from TRBV4-2 and TRBJ1-6; D unclear. The ends were cut back, 0 bases at V and 4 bases at J, with 7 bases in the middle. The CDR3 consists of 15 residues. Germline CDR1 and CDR2: LGHNA and YNFKEQ.

The gene calls are TRBV6-5 and TRBJ2-1; D is uncertain. Germline V gene lookup returns CDR1 MNHEY and CDR2 SVGAGI. CDR3 length: 14 amino acids. V was pared by 5 bases and J by 5 bases, with 13 bases between. CDR3 sequence (DNA): TGTGCCAGCAGTCCCATGACGACCGACAATGAGCAGTTCTTC. Its protein product is CASSPMTTDNEQFF.

This chain links TRBV9 with TRBJ1-3; D uncertain. Trimming removed 3 bases from V and 2 bases from J, with 15 bases in between. This CDR3 spans 16 amino acids. Germline V gene data show CDR1 as SGDLS and CDR2 as YYNGEE. The CDR3 nucleotides read TGTGCCAGCAGCGCTTCCCCCCTTCGGGCTGGAAACACCATATATTTT. This sequence encodes CASSASPLRAGNTIYF.

Worth noting for this clone: Other DNA sequences in the same sample also yield this CDR3. The V call is TRBV11-2, the J call TRBJ1-1; unclear D gene. Per the germline V gene, CDR1 is SGHAT and CDR2 is FQNNGV. Trimming left V 1 base short and J 1 base short, with 4 bases between. The CDR3 has 13 amino acids. The CDR3 DNA sequence: TGTGCCAGCAGCTTAGGGGGGAACACTGAAGCTTTCTTT. The encoded protein is CASSLGGNTEAFF.

This CDR3 reads CASGLQPQHF. CDR3 sequence (DNA): TGTGCCAGCGGGCTTCAGCCCCAGCATTTT. The V gene is TRBV27, the J gene TRBJ1-5; D unresolved. With 8 bases removed from V and 6 bases from J, the gap between germline ends came to 5 bases. There are 10 residues in the CDR3. The V gene's germline CDR1 is MNHEY and CDR2 SMNVEV (reference sequence).

The genes are TRBV6-5 and TRBJ2-1; D not certain. This CDR3 comprises 13 residues. Germline values: CDR1 MNHEY, CDR2 SVGAGI. V gave up 8 bases and J gave up 10 bases, with 18 bases separating them. CDR3 bases: TGTGCCAGCTCCATCCCGCCAGCTAACGAGCAGTTCTTC. As protein: CASSIPPANEQFF.

J is TRBJ1-2 and V is TRBV11-1, with 9 nucleotides matching TRBD1. Germline V gene sequence: CDR1 SGHAT, CDR2 FQDESV (reference sequence). This CDR3 comprises 13 residues. V trimming: 4 bases; J trimming: 4 bases; junction bases outside the gene matches: 1. The CDR3 sequence: CASSSTGGYGYTF. CDR3 in DNA: TGTGCCAGCAGCTCGACAGGGGGCTATGGCTACACCTTC. Full variable domain (rest looked up from reference TRBV11-1 and TRBJ1-2): EAEVAQSPRYKITEKSQAVAFWCDPISGHATLYWYRQILGQGPELLVQFQDESVVDDSQLPKDRFSAERLKGVDSTLKIQPAELGDSAMYLCASSSTGGYGYTFGSGTRLTVV.

V and J are TRBV5-1 and TRBJ1-1; D gene ambiguous. With 4 bases removed from V and 6 bases from J, the gap between germline ends came to 10 bases. Germline CDR1 and CDR2: SGHRS and YFSETQ. The CDR3 has 12 residues. The CDR3 loop is CASSTSGSEAFF. Written as DNA, the CDR3 is TGCGCCAGCAGCACCTCGGGCTCTGAAGCTTTCTTT.